The clone carrying this TCR beta chain was detected once. Its antigen remains unknown. The CDR3 has 13 residues. The J segment lost 7 bases and the V segment lost 3 bases, leaving 5 bases of the junction unmatched. Germline V gene data show CDR1 as SEHNR and CDR2 as FQNEAQ (reference sequence). Genomic DNA, serving as template, underwent TCR beta VDJ and CDR3 profiling. TCRdb processed the reads anew with MiXCR; each CDR3 protein has one entry. The data contain 130,000 or so distinct CDR3 sequences, 55% to 70% of them singletons. An expansion of CD8+CD57+ cells by flow cytometry had been shown in patients chosen for sequencing. These data originate in a study of CD8+CD57+ T cells in acquired aplastic anemia. For the study at large: When averaged, DNA from sorted CD4+ and CD8+ cells came to 2.5 to 3.5 ug. Findings of the study overall: Patients and controls shared about 30 CD8+ CDR3 sequences. Patients and controls were not found to differ significantly in CD8+ Simpson's diversity.

The sequencing sample was made of sorted CD4+, CD8+, or CD8+CD57+ T cells (not recorded which) from PBMCs. This receptor was identified in a human donor with aplastic anemia. This chain joins TRBV7-9 and TRBJ1-1, with TRBD1 matching 7 bases. In nucleotides, the CDR3 is TGTGCCAGCAGCTTGGAGGGGGCAATTGAAGCTTTCTTT. Its protein product is CASSLEGAIEAFF.